The 24 T cell receptor beta chains in this list originate from one sample, sequenced in a study of Ad26.COV2.S vaccination and SARS-CoV-2 variants. Treatment in this sample: roughly 20 received Ad26.COV2.S at low or high dose, single or two shots; about 5 received placebo; per-sample allocation not given. It was on day 63 after the first vaccine or placebo injection that samples were taken. Profiled with immunoSEQ multiplex PCR; TCRdb holds only in-frame clones, not every one. The sample has 400,000 to 450,000 clones, around 90% seen once. The sequences come from peripheral blood, collected in a trial of Ad26.COV2.S vaccine versus placebo. The source of these receptors is a person between 18 and 59 years old who received the Ad26.COV2.S COVID-19 vaccine or a placebo.

This clone came up once. The rearrangement links TRBV11-1 to TRBJ2-1, with 8 nucleotides matching TRBD1. Germline V gene data show CDR1 as SGHAT and CDR2 as FQDESV (reference sequence). This CDR3 spans 15 amino acids. V shed 5 bases and J 3 bases; nucleotides not matched to a gene: 6. CDR3 amino acids: CASSPGQGYYNEQFF. In DNA, the CDR3 is TGTGCCAGCAGCCCCGGACAGGGCTACTACAATGAGCAGTTCTTC.

The chain couples TRBV27 to TRBJ2-1; 8 nucleotides align to TRBD1. Germline V gene data show CDR1 as MNHEY and CDR2 as SMNVEV (reference sequence). CDR3 length: 14 residues. J lost 0 bases, V lost 5 bases, and 0 bases had no gene match. The DNA of the CDR3 is TGTGCCAGCAGTGGGACAGGCTCCTACAATGAGCAGTTCTTC. It is translated as CASSGTGSYNEQFF.

This chain uses TRBV28 with TRBJ2-7; D might be TRBD2 (6 bases). The CDR3 is made up of 15 amino acids. The V and J ends lost 5 bases and 4 bases respectively, with 18 bases between them. CDR1 and CDR2 (germline): MDHEN, SYDVKM. CDR3 nucleotide sequence: TGTGCCAGCAGTAACCCCGGGGACTGGAATTACGAGCAGTACTTC. This codes for CASSNPGDWNYEQYF.

This sequence joins TRBV7-2 and TRBJ1-2; TRBD1 agrees at 7 bases. V lost 3 bases and J lost 7; bases outside the gene matches: 17. The CDR3 contains 17 residues. CDR1 is SGHTA and CDR2 is FQGNSA in the germline V gene. The CDR3 sequence is CASSLSNPGQFPSGYTF. The CDR3 coding sequence is TGTGCCAGCAGCTTGAGCAATCCGGGACAGTTTCCTAGTGGCTACACCTTC.

The rearrangement joins TRBV7-2 to TRBJ2-3; TRBD2 matches at 9 bases. V was pared by 6 bases and J by 0 bases, with 10 bases of the junction left unmatched. The germline V gene has CDR1 SGHTA and CDR2 FQGNSA. This CDR3 contains 17 residues. The CDR3 region is CASRIRGLAGSTDTQYF. The CDR3 nucleotides are TGTGCCAGCAGGATTAGAGGTCTAGCGGGGAGCACAGATACGCAGTATTTT.

This chain links TRBV9 with TRBJ2-7, with a weak D call TRBD2 (5 bases). The CDR3 covers 13 residues. Trimming stripped 0 bases from V and 5 bases from J, with 9 bases between. Germline V lookup: CDR1 SGDLS, CDR2 YYNGEE. The CDR3 sequence: CASSVDPGDEQYF. The CDR3 DNA follows: TGTGCCAGCAGCGTAGATCCCGGGGACGAGCAGTACTTC. The full variable domain, rest sourced from reference TRBV9 and TRBJ2-7, is DSGVTQTPKHLITATGQRVTLRCSPRSGDLSVYWYQQSLDQGLQFLIQYYNGEERAKGNILERFSAQQFPDLHSELNLSSLELGDSALYFCASSVDPGDEQYFGPGTRLTVT.

V gene TRBV7-9 combines with J gene TRBJ2-7; 7 positions match TRBD2. Trimming removed 2 bases from V and 1 base from J; junction bases left unmatched: 14. Germline V lookup: CDR1 SEHNR, CDR2 FQNEAQ (reference sequence). The CDR3 runs 18 residues. As DNA, the CDR3 is TGTGCCAGCAGCTTACTTCCTCGGCTAGCGGATGGTTCCTACGAGCAGTACTTC. This encodes CASSLLPRLADGSYEQYF.

The table lists this clone with a few counts. The sample carries other DNA sequences with the same CDR3. DNA of the CDR3: TGCGCCAGCAGCCTGACGAACACCGGGGAGCTGTTTTTT. Amino acids: CASSLTNTGELFF. V is TRBV5-1 and J is TRBJ2-2; D ambiguous. The germline V and J ends were trimmed by 4 bases and 0 bases, with 4 bases remaining between them. This CDR3 is 13 amino acids long. Germline values: CDR1 SGHRS, CDR2 YFSETQ.

The chain carries TRBV19 and TRBJ1-5; D is ambiguous. The CDR3 contains 14 residues. Looked up from germline, CDR1 is LNHDA and CDR2 is SQIVND (reference sequence). The germline V and J ends were trimmed by 6 bases and 6 bases, with 15 bases remaining between them. In DNA form, the CDR3 reads TGTGCCAGTAGCTTTGTCGGAGACTTTCAGCCCCAGCATTTT. This translates into CASSFVGDFQPQHF. Based on the CDR3 plus reference TRBV19 and TRBJ1-5, the full variable domain is DGGITQSPKYLFRKEGQNVTLSCEQNLNHDAMYWYRQDPGQGLRLIYYSQIVNDFQKGDIAEGYSVSREKKESFPLTVTSAQKNPTAFYLCASSFVGDFQPQHFGDGTRLSIL.

CDR3 in amino acids: CASSQGGLADTGELFF. CDR3 DNA: TGCGCCAGCAGCCAAGGAGGGCTAGCGGACACCGGGGAGCTGTTTTTT. The gene calls are TRBV4-3 and TRBJ2-2; 7 bases fit TRBD2. The CDR3 has 16 residues. Germline V gene sequence: CDR1 LGHNA, CDR2 YSLEER. J lost 3 bases, V lost 1 base, and 5 bases had no gene match.

This clone was seen a single time. The rearrangement uses TRBV3-1 (or the pseudogene TRBV3-2) and TRBJ2-5, with 10 bases fitting TRBD2. The CDR3 is made up of 14 amino acids. Unmatched junction bases numbered 7, after V lost 5 bases and J lost 7 bases. Per the germline V gene, CDR1 is LGHDT and CDR2 is YNNKEL (reference sequence). The CDR3 protein is CASSEREGRVTQYF. The CDR3 DNA follows: TGTGCCAGCAGCGAGCGGGAGGGTCGGGTGACCCAGTACTTC.

This CDR3 reads CASSQFYRDDYNEQFF. CDR3 sequence (DNA): TGCGCCAGCAGCCAATTCTACAGGGATGACTACAATGAGCAGTTCTTC. The chain recombines TRBV4-1 with TRBJ2-1; TRBD1 is a possible D gene (6 bases). Trimming pared 2 bases from V and 3 bases from J, leaving 14 bases between. The germline V gene encodes CDR1 MGHRA and CDR2 YSYEKL. The CDR3 sequence is 16 residues long.

Here the CDR3 DNA reads TGCGCCAGCAGCCGATCCGACAATGAGCAGTTCTTC. Translation gives CASSRSDNEQFF. V is TRBV5-1 and J is TRBJ2-1; no firm D call. This CDR3 is built from 12 residues. Germline V gives CDR1 SGHRS, CDR2 YFSETQ. Between the trimmed V and J ends, which lost 4 bases and 5 bases, there was a span of 7 bases.

The genes are TRBV6-5 and TRBJ1-3; D call uncertain. The germline CDR1 and CDR2 sequences are MNHEY and SVGAGI. V shed 7 bases and J shed 1 base, with 11 bases lying between them. CDR3 length: 14 residues. CDR3 residues: CASTNANSGNTIYF. The CDR3 DNA follows: TGTGCCAGCACTAACGCCAATTCTGGAAACACCATATATTTT.

The CDR3 DNA sequence: TGTGCCAGTAGGCCGGGACTAGCAATCATAGATGAGCAGTTCTTC. The encoded protein is CASRPGLAIIDEQFF. The chain joins TRBV19 to TRBJ2-1; 9 bases agree with TRBD2. The germline V gene has CDR1 LNHDA and CDR2 SQIVND (reference sequence). The V segment lost 6 bases and the J segment 8 bases; nucleotides outside the gene matches: 11. The CDR3 has 15 amino acids.

The V gene is TRBV7-2, the J gene TRBJ2-5; 7 bases align to TRBD2. The CDR3 runs 15 residues. V lost 3 bases and J lost 4; bases outside the gene matches: 8. The germline gives CDR1 SGHTA, CDR2 FQGNSA. As DNA, the CDR3 is TGTGCCAGCAGCTTGGGGGGGTTCCCCTCAGAGACCCAGTACTTC. Protein: CASSLGGFPSETQYF.

In this sample, this clone turned up a few times. The chain joins TRBV14 to TRBJ1-1; a weak D match, TRBD1 (5 bases). Germline values: CDR1 SGHDN, CDR2 FVKESK. Trimming stripped 4 bases from V and 1 base from J, with 13 bases between. The CDR3 is 15 amino acids. In nucleotides, the CDR3 is TGTGCCAGCAGCCCTCCGGGGGGGTCGAACACTGAAGCTTTCTTT. Its translation is CASSPPGGSNTEAFF.

J is TRBJ1-6 and V is TRBV7-2; D gene ambiguous. V gave up 7 bases and J gave up 0 bases, with 10 bases separating them. CDR3 length: 15 amino acids. The germline CDR1 and CDR2 sequences are SGHTA and FQGNSA. In DNA, the CDR3 is TGTGCCAGCACCTTCCCGAGCTCCTATAATTCACCCCTCCACTTT. It translates to CASTFPSSYNSPLHF.

The chain is built from TRBV19 and TRBJ2-5; tentatively, D is TRBD2 (6 bases). Germline V gene lookup returns CDR1 LNHDA and CDR2 SQIVND (reference sequence). CDR3 length: 16 residues. V was trimmed by 6 bases and J by 3 bases, leaving 20 bases between them. The CDR3 spells CASRPARGTVKETQYF. The CDR3 DNA reads TGTGCCAGTAGGCCCGCCCGGGGGACGGTGAAAGAGACCCAGTACTTC.

The rearrangement links TRBV18 to TRBJ2-3; D not resolved. V lost 2 bases, J lost 3 bases, and 3 bases lay in between. The CDR3 length is 12 residues. Germline-derived CDR1 and CDR2 are KGHSH and LQKENI. The DNA for the CDR3 is TGTGCCAGCTCACCAAAGACAGATACGCAGTATTTT. This gives the protein CASSPKTDTQYF. The variable domain in full, completed from reference TRBV18 and TRBJ2-3, reads NAGVMQNPRHLVRRRGQEARLRCSPMKGHSHVYWYRQLPEEGLKFMVYLQKENIIDESGMPKERFSAEFPKEGPSILRIQQVVRGDSAAYFCASSPKTDTQYFGPGTRLTVL.

This chain links TRBV19 with TRBJ1-1, with D unresolved. From germline, CDR1 is LNHDA and CDR2 SQIVND (reference sequence). This CDR3 region has 13 residues. Deletions cut 3 bases from V and 3 bases from J, with 8 bases between. The CDR3 spells CASSIGRDTEAFF. The CDR3, as DNA: TGTGCCAGTAGTATCGGGCGGGACACTGAAGCTTTCTTT.

The J gene is TRBJ2-7, the V gene TRBV28; TRBD2 might be the D (7 bases). The germline V gene encodes CDR1 MDHEN and CDR2 SYDVKM. This CDR3 is built from 15 residues. Trimming pared 5 bases from V and 2 bases from J, leaving 16 bases between. For the CDR3, the DNA is TGTGCCAGCAGTACCGCTGGGGGGGGCCCCTACGAGCAGTACTTC. Its protein is CASSTAGGGPYEQYF.

CDR3: CASSQDNYQETQYF. CDR3 DNA: TGCGCCAGCAGCCAAGATAACTACCAAGAGACCCAGTACTTC. This chain connects TRBV4-3 to TRBJ2-5; D gene uncertain. Trimming stripped 0 bases from V and 0 bases from J, with 5 bases between. Germline V gene sequence: CDR1 LGHNA, CDR2 YSLEER. This CDR3 is 14 amino acids long.

The J gene is TRBJ1-1, the V gene TRBV30, with unresolved D. The CDR3 loop spans 14 amino acids. Germline CDR1 and CDR2: GTSNPN and SVGIG (reference sequence). V was cut by 0 bases and J by 0 bases, with 8 bases left in between. The CDR3 loop reads CAWSVASLNTEAFF. The DNA for the CDR3 is TGTGCCTGGAGTGTAGCCAGCTTGAACACTGAAGCTTTCTTT.